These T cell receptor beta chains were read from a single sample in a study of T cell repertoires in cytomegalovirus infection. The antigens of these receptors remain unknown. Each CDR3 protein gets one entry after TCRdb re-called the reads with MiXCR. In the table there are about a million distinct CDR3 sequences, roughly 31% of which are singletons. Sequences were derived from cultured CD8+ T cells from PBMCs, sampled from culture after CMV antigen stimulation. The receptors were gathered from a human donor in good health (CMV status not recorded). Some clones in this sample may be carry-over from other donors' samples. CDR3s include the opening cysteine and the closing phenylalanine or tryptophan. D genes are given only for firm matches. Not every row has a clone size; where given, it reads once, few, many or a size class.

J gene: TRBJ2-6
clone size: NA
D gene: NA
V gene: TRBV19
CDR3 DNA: TGTGCCACCAGCGACGACCAGACCCGGCCAGGGAGCTCTGGGGCCAACGTCCTGACTTTC
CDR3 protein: CATSDDQTRPGSSGANVLTF

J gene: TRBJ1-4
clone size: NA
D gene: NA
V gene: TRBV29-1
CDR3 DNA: TGCAGCGTTGCAGGGACGAGTGCAACTAATGAAAAACTGTTTTTT
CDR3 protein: CSVAGTSATNEKLFF

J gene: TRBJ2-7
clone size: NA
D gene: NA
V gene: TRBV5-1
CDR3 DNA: TGCGCCAGCAGGGATTTCGGGGGTATTTCGCCCTACGAGCAGTACTTC
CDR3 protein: CASRDFGGISPYEQYF

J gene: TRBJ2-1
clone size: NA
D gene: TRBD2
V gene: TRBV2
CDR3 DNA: TGTGCCAGCGAATTGAGCGGGGATGAGCAGTTCTTC
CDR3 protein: CASELSGDEQFF

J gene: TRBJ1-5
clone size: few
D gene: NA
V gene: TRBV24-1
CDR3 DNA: TGTGCCACCAGTGATTTTCGGGGGACTCAGCCCCAGCATTTT
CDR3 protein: CATSDFRGTQPQHF

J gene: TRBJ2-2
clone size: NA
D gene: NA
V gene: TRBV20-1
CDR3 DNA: TGCAGTGCTAAGACCTTGGACACCGGGGAGCTGTTTTTT
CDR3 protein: CSAKTLDTGELFF

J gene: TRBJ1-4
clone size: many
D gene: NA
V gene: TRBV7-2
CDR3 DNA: TGTGCCAGCAGCTTTTATGCAGGGGCTCCGAATGAAAAACTGTTTTTT
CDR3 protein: CASSFYAGAPNEKLFF

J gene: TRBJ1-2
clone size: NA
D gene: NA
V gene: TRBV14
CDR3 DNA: TGTGCCAGCAGCCAAGCCTCTTATGGCTACACCTTC
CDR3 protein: CASSQASYGYTF

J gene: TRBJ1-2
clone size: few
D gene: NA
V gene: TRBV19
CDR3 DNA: TGTGCCAGTAGTATAGATCCAGGGGAGAACTATGGCTACACCTTC
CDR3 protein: CASSIDPGENYGYTF

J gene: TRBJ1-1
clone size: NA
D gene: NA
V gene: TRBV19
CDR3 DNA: TGTGCCAGTAGTATAGTCCAGGGAGGTACTGAAGCTTTCTTT
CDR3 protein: CASSIVQGGTEAFF

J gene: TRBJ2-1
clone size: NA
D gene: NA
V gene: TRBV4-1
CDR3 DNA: TGCGCCAGCAGCCAAGATAATGACCTCAGAGAGCAGTTCTTC
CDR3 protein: CASSQDNDLREQFF

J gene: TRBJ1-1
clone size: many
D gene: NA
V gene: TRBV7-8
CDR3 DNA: TGTGCCACCAATACCGGAAAGTTGGGTACTGAAGCTTTCTTT
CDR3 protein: CATNTGKLGTEAFF

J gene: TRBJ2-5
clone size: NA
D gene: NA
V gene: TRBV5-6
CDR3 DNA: TGTGCCAGCAGCTTGTGGGGCTTTGTTCGAAAAGAGACCCAGTACTTC
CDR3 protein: CASSLWGFVRKETQYF

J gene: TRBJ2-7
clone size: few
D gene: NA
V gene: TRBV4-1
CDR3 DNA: TGCGCCAGCAGCCAAGCAAGAGGCTGGGAGCAGTACTTC
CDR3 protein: CASSQARGWEQYF

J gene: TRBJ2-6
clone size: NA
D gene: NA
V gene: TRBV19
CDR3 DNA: TGTGCCAGTAGTCCCGAGGACTCTGGGGCCAACGTCCTGACTTTC
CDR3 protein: CASSPEDSGANVLTF

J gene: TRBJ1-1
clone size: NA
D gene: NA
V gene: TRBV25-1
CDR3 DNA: TGTGCCAGCAGTGCCGGGTTGGAGGACACTGAAGCTTTCTTT
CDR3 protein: CASSAGLEDTEAFF

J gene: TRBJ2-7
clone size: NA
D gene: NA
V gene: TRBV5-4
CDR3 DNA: TGTGCCAGCAGAGTCGAGGGGAGCGAGCAGTACTTC
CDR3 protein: CASRVEGSEQYF

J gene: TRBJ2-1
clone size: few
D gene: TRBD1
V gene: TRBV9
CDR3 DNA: TGTGCCAGCAGCACCGGGACAGTTAACAATGAGCAGTTCTTC
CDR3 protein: CASSTGTVNNEQFF

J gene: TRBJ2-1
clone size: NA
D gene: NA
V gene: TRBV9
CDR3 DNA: TGTGCCAGCAGCGTCTACGGTAGCTCCTACAATGAGCAGTTCTTC
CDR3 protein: CASSVYGSSYNEQFF

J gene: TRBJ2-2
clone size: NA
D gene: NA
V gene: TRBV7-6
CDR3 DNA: TGTGCCAGCAGCTTCCTGGCGTCGGAGAAGGGCATCGGGGAGCTGTTTTTT
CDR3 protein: CASSFLASEKGIGELFF

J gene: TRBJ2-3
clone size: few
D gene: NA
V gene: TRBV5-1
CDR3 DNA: TGCGCCAGCAGCTTCGACAGTCCAGATACGCAGTATTTT
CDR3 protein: CASSFDSPDTQYF

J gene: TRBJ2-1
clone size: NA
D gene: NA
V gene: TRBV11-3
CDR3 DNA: TGTGCCAGCAGCTTAGATCAGGCCCTCTACAATGAGCAGTTCTTC
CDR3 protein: CASSLDQALYNEQFF

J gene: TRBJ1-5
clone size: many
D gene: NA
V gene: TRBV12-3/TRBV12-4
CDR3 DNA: TGTGCCAGCACCCAGGAAGACAATCAGCCCCAGCATTTT
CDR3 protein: CASTQEDNQPQHF

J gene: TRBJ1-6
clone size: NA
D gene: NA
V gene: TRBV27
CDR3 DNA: TGTGCCAGCAATAACCACAGGGACCCATACTATAATTCACCCCTCCACTTT
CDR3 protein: CASNNHRDPYYNSPLHF

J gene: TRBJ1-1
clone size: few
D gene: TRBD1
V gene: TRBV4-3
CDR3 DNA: TGCGCCAGCAGCCCAACAGGGGAAGGGACTGAAGCTTTCTTT
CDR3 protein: CASSPTGEGTEAFF

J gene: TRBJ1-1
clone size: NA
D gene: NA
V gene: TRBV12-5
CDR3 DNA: TGTGCTAGTGGTTTGTCCAAGCCTCCTAACACTGAAGCTTTCTTT
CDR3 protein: CASGLSKPPNTEAFF

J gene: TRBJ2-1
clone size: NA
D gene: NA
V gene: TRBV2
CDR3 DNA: TGTGCCAACATTCATAGCCAAGAGAGCTCCTACAATGAGCAGTTCTTC
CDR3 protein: CANIHSQESSYNEQFF

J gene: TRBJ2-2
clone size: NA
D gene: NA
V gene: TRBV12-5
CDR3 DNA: TGTGCTAGTGGTTTCCCACCAAACACCGGGGAGCTGTTTTTT
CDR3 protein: CASGFPPNTGELFF

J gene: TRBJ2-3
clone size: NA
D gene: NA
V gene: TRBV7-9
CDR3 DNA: TGTGCCAGCAGCCGGCCCCGAGACACAGATACGCAGTATTTT
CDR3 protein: CASSRPRDTDTQYF

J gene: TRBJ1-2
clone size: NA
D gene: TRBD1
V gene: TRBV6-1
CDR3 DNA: TGTGCCAGCCGGGACAGGGTGAGCTATGGCTACACCTTC
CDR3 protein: CASRDRVSYGYTF

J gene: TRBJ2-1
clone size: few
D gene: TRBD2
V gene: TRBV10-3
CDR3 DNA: TGTGCCACTGTTGGGGGTAGCGGGGGGGAGAATGAGCAGTTCTTC
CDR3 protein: CATVGGSGGENEQFF

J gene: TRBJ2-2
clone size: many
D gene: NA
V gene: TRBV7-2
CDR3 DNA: TGTGCCAGCAGCTTCGGAGGTGGGGAGCTGTTTTTT
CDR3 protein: CASSFGGGELFF

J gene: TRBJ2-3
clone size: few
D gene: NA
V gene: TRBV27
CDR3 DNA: TGTGCCAGCAGTCTCTCGGGGTTCACAGATACGCAGTATTTT
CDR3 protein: CASSLSGFTDTQYF

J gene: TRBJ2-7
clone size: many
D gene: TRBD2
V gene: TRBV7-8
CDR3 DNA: TGTGCCAGCAGCTTAGTACTAGCGGGGGGGAGAGACTACGAGCAGTACTTC
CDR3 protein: CASSLVLAGGRDYEQYF

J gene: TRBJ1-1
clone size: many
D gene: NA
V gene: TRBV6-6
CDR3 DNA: TGTGCCAGCGGCACCCCAGGCACACGCCTGAACACTGAAGCTTTCTTT
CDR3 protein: CASGTPGTRLNTEAFF

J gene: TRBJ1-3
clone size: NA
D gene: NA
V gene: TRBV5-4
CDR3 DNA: TGTGCCAGCAGCTTGGTGTCGGGAACTGGAAACACCATATATTTT
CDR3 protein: CASSLVSGTGNTIYF

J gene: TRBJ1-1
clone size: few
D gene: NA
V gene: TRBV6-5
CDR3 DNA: TGTGCCAGCAGTTATGGACTCCGGAACACTGAAGCTTTCTTT
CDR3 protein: CASSYGLRNTEAFF